The table lists the clone carrying this TCR beta chain with a count of one. This record belongs to a study of blood T cell repertoires in COVID-19. How the authors handled the data: Amplification of reference gene primers provided the estimated nucleated cell counts. Some clones are missing from TCRdb's copy, which holds only in-frame ones; the method was immunoSEQ multiplex PCR. That table supplies the V and J calls and clone size; D and trimming were determined from the DNA. The table includes about 200,000 clones, 85% to 90% detected once. The V end lost 3 bases, the J end lost 3 bases, and 9 bases lay between the germline ends. The length of the CDR3 is 13 residues. Germline assignment: CDR1 SGHRS and CDR2 YFSETQ.

The genes are TRBV5-1 and TRBJ1-1; D gene unclear. This receptor was obtained from a woman in her 70s with acute or convalescent COVID-19. The sequenced sample consisted of peripheral blood. The CDR3 DNA reads as TGCGCCAGCAGCTCCATCTCGGACACTGAAGCTTTCTTT. Translation gives CASSSISDTEAFF. The full variable domain, in which reference TRBV5-1 and TRBJ1-1 provide the parts outside the CDR3, is KAGVTQTPRYLIKTRGQQVTLSCSPISGHRSVSWYQQTPGQGLQFLFEYFSETQRNKGNFPGRFSGRQFSNSRSEMNVSTLELGDSALYLCASSSISDTEAFFGQGTRLTVV.